A single sample is the source of the 21 T cell receptor beta chains below, sequenced in a study of multiple sclerosis patients with progressive multifocal leukoencephalopathy. The data were produced by immunoSEQ multiplex PCR, yet TCRdb's version contains in-frame clones alone and is incomplete. The data show 30,000 or so clones, with 85% seen just once and 12% held by the top ten. Described time point: time of PML onset. This material consisted of PBMCs, taken from a patient treated with natalizumab. The receptors here all came from a woman aged 25 to 45 with progressive multifocal leukoencephalopathy.

Only a few counts were recorded for this clone. The V and J genes are TRBV7-2 and TRBJ2-2, with no clear D. CDR3 length: 14 residues. CDR1 SGHTA and CDR2 FQGNSA come from the germline V gene. The V end lost 0 bases, the J end lost 4 bases, and 6 bases lay between the germline ends. The CDR3 DNA follows: TGTGCCAGCAGCTTAGCCCTCAGCACCGGGGAGCTGTTTTTT. Translated, it gives CASSLALSTGELFF.

J is TRBJ1-1 and V is TRBV4-2; 10 nucleotides align to TRBD1. The CDR3 length is 17 residues. Germline values: CDR1 LGHNA, CDR2 YNFKEQ. V lost 0 bases to trimming and J lost 4 bases; unmatched junction nucleotides: 8. CDR3: CASSQDLGQGVFTEAFF. Written as DNA, the CDR3 is TGTGCCAGCAGCCAAGATCTCGGACAGGGGGTTTTCACTGAAGCTTTCTTT.

V gene TRBV19 combines with J gene TRBJ1-2; 12 bases agree with TRBD1. CDR1 and CDR2 from the germline V gene are LNHDA and SQIVND (reference sequence). This CDR3 comprises 16 residues. V gave up 7 bases and J gave up 8 bases; unmatched junction bases: 14. This CDR3 is CASTPGTGGAVGGYTF. CDR3 nucleotides: TGTGCCAGTACCCCCGGGACAGGGGGCGCGGTGGGCGGCTACACCTTC.

Comments on this clone: At the DNA level, this CDR3 is encoded by other sequences in the same sample as well. The rearrangement links TRBV5-1 to TRBJ1-6, with TRBD1 as a possible D gene (6 bases). V lost 4 bases and J lost 0, with 11 bases in between. The CDR3 spans 16 residues. CDR1 SGHRS and CDR2 YFSETQ come from the germline V gene. CDR3 nucleotide sequence: TGCGCCAGCAGCCTACAGGGTAGCTCCTATAATTCACCCCTCCACTTT. Protein sequence: CASSLQGSSYNSPLHF.

The V gene is TRBV21-1, the J gene TRBJ1-5. TRBV21-1 corresponds to a pseudogene. The CDR3 contains 14 residues. CDR3 bases: TGTGCCAGCAGCCCCCACGTGAGCAATCAGCCCCAGCATTTT. As protein: CASSPHVSNQPQHF.

The chain employs TRBV5-1 and TRBJ2-5; no clear D. Germline V lookup: CDR1 SGHRS, CDR2 YFSETQ. The CDR3 is made up of 12 amino acids. Trimming left V 4 bases short and J 5 bases short, with 9 bases between. This CDR3 is CASSPTRETQYF. In nucleotides, the CDR3 is TGCGCCAGCAGCCCGACGAGGGAGACCCAGTACTTC.

The chain carries TRBV30 and TRBJ2-1; perhaps TRBD1 as D (6 bases). Germline assignment: CDR1 GTSNPN and CDR2 SVGIG (reference sequence). V lost 2 bases, J lost 7 bases, and 36 bases lay in between. The length of the CDR3 is 21 residues. This CDR3 reads CAWSPPQGESRLLRGWNEQFF. As DNA, the CDR3 is TGTGCCTGGAGTCCTCCTCAAGGGGAATCTCGACTACTAAGGGGGTGGAATGAGCAGTTCTTC.

This clone was picked up one time. The chain employs TRBV11-2 and TRBJ1-1; D remains ambiguous. This CDR3 is 14 amino acids long. Germline loops: CDR1 SGHAT, CDR2 FQNNGV. The germline V and J ends were trimmed by 5 bases and 4 bases, with 14 bases remaining between them. The CDR3 region has the DNA TGTGCCAGCAGCCCACAGACGCTAGGCACTGAAGCTTTCTTT. Its translation is CASSPQTLGTEAFF. Full variable domain (rest looked up from reference TRBV11-2 and TRBJ1-1): EAGVAQSPRYKIIEKRQSVAFWCNPISGHATLYWYQQILGQGPKLLIQFQNNGVVDDSQLPKDRFSAERLKGVDSTLKIQPAKLEDSAVYLCASSPQTLGTEAFFGQGTRLTVV.

This clone was seen more than once but under ten times. CDR3 sequence reads: CASSPWTTTQPQHF. CDR3 coding DNA: TGTGCCAGCAGCCCTTGGACTACCACTCAGCCCCAGCATTTT. V usage is TRBV7-2 and J usage is TRBJ1-5; no clear D gene. The CDR3 length is 14 residues. V was trimmed by 5 bases and J by 6 bases, leaving 14 bases between them. Germline CDR1 reads SGHTA; CDR2 reads FQGNSA. Complete variable domain (other parts from reference TRBV7-2 and TRBJ1-5): GAGVSQSPSNKVTEKGKDVELRCDPISGHTALYWYRQSLGQGLEFLIYFQGNSAPDKSGLPSDRFSAERTGGSVSTLTIQRTQQEDSAVYLCASSPWTTTQPQHFGDGTRLSIL.

This clone was picked up one time. The V and J genes are TRBV6-1 and TRBJ2-5, with 12 bases lining up with TRBD2. The germline V gene has CDR1 MNHNS and CDR2 SASEGT. J gave up 4 bases and V 6 bases, and 6 bases lay outside the gene matches. The CDR3 totals 15 residues. In DNA form, the CDR3 reads TGTGCCAGCAGGGAACTAGCGGGAGGTAGAGAGACCCAGTACTTC. It yields the protein CASRELAGGRETQYF.

The genes are TRBV7-2 and TRBJ2-7; 9 nucleotides agree with TRBD1. Trimming removed 4 bases from V and 0 bases from J; junction bases left unmatched: 10. CDR3 length: 17 amino acids. Germline CDR1 and CDR2: SGHTA and FQGNSA. CDR3 region: CASSSGTGRAGSYEQYF. The CDR3 bases are TGTGCCAGCAGCTCGGGGACAGGGAGGGCGGGCTCCTACGAGCAGTACTTC.

The CDR3 protein is CASSSLGSSYNEQFF. CDR3 nucleotide sequence: TGTGCCAGCAGCTCCCTAGGGAGCTCCTACAATGAGCAGTTCTTC. The genes are TRBV7-6 and TRBJ2-1; tentative D call: TRBD2 (5 bases). V was clipped by 4 bases and J by 0 bases, with 10 bases between them. CDR3 length equals 15 residues. The germline gives CDR1 SGHVS, CDR2 FNYEAQ.

This clone was detected a few times. The chain recombines TRBV6-1 with TRBJ1-4; maybe TRBD1 (5 bases). This CDR3 is 14 amino acids long. The V gene lost 4 bases and the J gene lost 8 bases, with 14 bases spanning the gap. CDR1 and CDR2 (germline): MNHNS, SASEGT. This CDR3 reads CASSAQGPGEKLFF. The CDR3 DNA sequence: TGTGCCAGCAGTGCACAAGGGCCAGGGGAAAAACTGTTTTTT.

This chain uses TRBV7-9 with TRBJ1-1; D is perhaps TRBD1 (5 bases). The ends were cut back, 4 bases at V and 3 bases at J, with 12 bases in the middle. Germline V gene lookup returns CDR1 SEHNR and CDR2 FQNEAQ (reference sequence). This CDR3 has 14 amino acids. The CDR3 DNA is TGTGCCAGCAGCTCGACAGAGATGGACACTGAAGCTTTCTTT. Encoded protein: CASSSTEMDTEAFF. Together with reference TRBV7-9 and TRBJ1-1, the CDR3 gives the full variable domain: DTGVSQNPRHKITKRGQNVTFRCDPISEHNRLYWYRQTLGQGPEFLTYFQNEAQLEKSRLLSDRFSAERPKGSFSTLEIQRTEQGDSAMYLCASSSTEMDTEAFFGQGTRLTVV.

V usage is TRBV10-2 and J usage is TRBJ1-2; TRBD1 is a possible D gene (6 bases). The V end lost 3 bases, the J end lost 2 bases, and 10 bases lay between the germline ends. Germline-derived CDR1 and CDR2 are WSHSY and SAAADI. This CDR3 comprises 14 residues. In nucleotides, the CDR3 is TGCGCCAGCAGTGAAGGGGGGGCGAACTATGGCTACACCTTC. As protein: CASSEGGANYGYTF.

This rearrangement joins TRBV12-5 to TRBJ1-1; TRBD1 matches at 9 bases. This CDR3 has 15 residues. CDR1 and CDR2 from the germline V gene are LGHNT and FRNRAP. Trimming at V came to 3 bases and at J to 5 bases, leaving 7 bases not matched to a gene. The CDR3 sequence: CASGFIGTGRTEAFF. CDR3 nucleotide sequence: TGTGCTAGTGGTTTCATCGGGACAGGGAGGACTGAAGCTTTCTTT.

This chain connects TRBV4-2 to TRBJ2-3, with a tentative D call TRBD2 (6 bases). CDR1 and CDR2 from the germline V gene are LGHNA and YNFKEQ. The CDR3 extends over 15 amino acids. Deletions cut 3 bases from V and 6 bases from J, with 16 bases between. This chain's CDR3 is CASSHRLSSGDTQYF. The CDR3 region has the DNA TGTGCCAGCAGCCATAGACTCTCCAGCGGGGATACGCAGTATTTT.

This clone has a single count. The rearrangement links TRBV28 to TRBJ2-3; 11 bases line up with TRBD2. CDR1 and CDR2 from the germline V gene are MDHEN and SYDVKM. CDR3 size: 15 residues. Unmatched junction bases numbered 6, after V lost 7 bases and J lost 3 bases. The CDR3 DNA sequence: TGTGCCAGCAAACTAGCGGGAGACGGAACAGATACGCAGTATTTT. Protein sequence: CASKLAGDGTDTQYF.

V and J are TRBV18 and TRBJ2-7, with TRBD2 matching 7 bases. Germline values: CDR1 KGHSH, CDR2 LQKENI. The CDR3 contains 13 residues. Unmatched junction bases numbered 2, after V lost 0 bases and J lost 6 bases. CDR3 coding DNA: TGTGCCAGCTCACCACCGGGGAGGGGCGAGCAGTACTTC. Its translation: CASSPPGRGEQYF.

This chain uses TRBV28 with TRBJ1-5; 9 bases agree with TRBD1. The CDR3 sequence is 15 residues long. Unmatched junction bases numbered 9, after V lost 8 bases and J lost 4 bases. Germline loops: CDR1 MDHEN, CDR2 SYDVKM. The CDR3 bases are TGTGCCAGCTTTAAGGGACAGGGATTAAATCAGCCCCAGCATTTT. Translation: CASFKGQGLNQPQHF.

The chain employs TRBV29-1 and TRBJ2-1, with a tentative D call TRBD1 (5 bases). Between the trimmed V and J ends, which lost 7 bases and 10 bases, there was a span of 17 bases. This CDR3 has 12 residues. Germline V gene data show CDR1 as SQVTM and CDR2 as ANQGSEA. CDR3 bases: TGCAGCGCGCTTAGGGGCGGCGTAGAGCAGTTCTTC. This gives the protein CSALRGGVEQFF.